A single sample gave rise to the 15 T cell receptor beta chains below, sequenced in a study of T cell repertoires in cytomegalovirus infection. MiXCR was run by TCRdb on the reads, yielding one entry per CDR3 protein. Of about 530,000 distinct CDR3 sequences in the sample, 26% were seen once. Sequencing used PBMCs. The receptors come from a human donor in good health (CMV status not recorded). Some clones in this sample may be carry-over from other donors' samples.

This clonotype was picked up a small number of times. CDR3 sequence (DNA): TGTGCCAGCACCTTGGACGCCGGCTCCTACGAGCAGTACTTC. Its protein product is CASTLDAGSYEQYF. This sequence joins TRBV7-2 and TRBJ2-7; no firm D call. This CDR3 contains 14 residues. Per the germline V gene, CDR1 is SGHTA and CDR2 is FQGNSA. V was clipped by 7 bases and J by 0 bases, with 13 bases between them. The full variable domain, rest sourced from reference TRBV7-2 and TRBJ2-7, is GAGVSQSPSNKVTEKGKDVELRCDPISGHTALYWYRQSLGQGLEFLIYFQGNSAPDKSGLPSDRFSAERTGGSVSTLTIQRTQQEDSAVYLCASTLDAGSYEQYFGPGTRLTVT.

This clonotype was recorded many times. This chain connects TRBV7-8 to TRBJ1-1; D not certain. Germline V CDR1 and CDR2: SGHVS, FQNEAQ. The CDR3 length is 17 residues. The germline V and J ends were trimmed by 0 bases and 0 bases, with 14 bases remaining between them. DNA of the CDR3: TGTGCCAGCAGCTTAGCCCGAAGGGTTGCCATGAACACTGAAGCTTTCTTT. It yields the protein CASSLARRVAMNTEAFF.

This clonotype was recorded many times. The rearrangement links TRBV7-6 to TRBJ2-1, with TRBD2 matching 7 bases. V trimming: 5 bases; J trimming: 4 bases; junction bases outside the gene matches: 8. The V gene's germline CDR1 is SGHVS and CDR2 FNYEAQ. The CDR3 is 15 residues long. CDR3 sequence reads: CASSNLAELYNEQFF. As DNA, the CDR3 is TGTGCCAGCAGCAATCTAGCGGAGCTATACAATGAGCAGTTCTTC.

The chain uses TRBV23-1 and TRBJ1-1; TRBD1 is a possible D gene (5 bases). TRBV23-1 is an ORF, and what it does is uncertain. This CDR3 spans 15 amino acids. V dropped 2 bases and J dropped 3 bases, with 13 bases sitting between them. CDR3 sequence reads: CASSQRQGWDTEAFF. As DNA, the CDR3 is TGCGCCAGCAGTCAACGGCAGGGCTGGGACACTGAAGCTTTCTTT.

This chain links TRBV6-2 or TRBV6-3 with TRBJ2-1; 7 nucleotides align to TRBD2. This CDR3 is 11 amino acids long. The germline V gene encodes CDR1 MNHEY and CDR2 SVGEGT. The V and J ends lost 8 bases and 7 bases, in that order; junction bases with no gene match: 2. The CDR3: CASGRANEQFF. The CDR3 nucleotides read TGTGCCAGCGGGAGGGCGAATGAGCAGTTCTTC.

The chain is built from TRBV20-1 and TRBJ2-5, with 9 bases lining up with TRBD2. CDR1 is DFQATT and CDR2 is SNEGSKA in the germline V gene (reference sequence). Trimming cost V 3 bases and J 2 bases; bases outside gene matches: 4. This CDR3 is built from 14 residues. In DNA form, the CDR3 reads TGCAGTGCTAGGAGAGCGGGAGGACAAGAGACCCAGTACTTC. Amino acids: CSARRAGGQETQYF.

This clonotype has more than one count but fewer than ten. The rearrangement uses TRBV7-2 and TRBJ2-4, with 10 positions matching TRBD2. Germline values: CDR1 SGHTA, CDR2 FQGNSA. The length of the CDR3 is 15 residues. V lost 5 bases to trimming and J lost 4 bases; unmatched junction nucleotides: 5. CDR3 amino acids: CASSPSGSGKNIQYF. The CDR3, as DNA: TGTGCCAGCAGCCCTAGCGGGAGCGGGAAAAACATTCAGTACTTC.

This clonotype appeared many times. The rearrangement links TRBV7-6 to TRBJ1-1; possible D gene TRBD1, 5 bases. Trimming removed 3 bases from V and 3 bases from J, with 17 bases in between. The CDR3 extends over 16 amino acids. CDR1 and CDR2 (germline): SGHVS, FNYEAQ. The CDR3 DNA reads TGTGCCAGCAGCTTGTCTCGGGGCGGAGGGGACACTGAAGCTTTCTTT. This encodes CASSLSRGGGDTEAFF.

The chain recombines TRBV27 with TRBJ2-7; possible D gene TRBD2, 5 bases. CDR1 and CDR2 from the germline V gene are MNHEY and SMNVEV (reference sequence). V lost 2 bases and J lost 2, with 10 bases in between. There are 14 residues in the CDR3. The CDR3 reads CASSLRSGPYEQYF. The CDR3 bases are TGTGCCAGCAGTTTACGGAGCGGACCCTACGAGCAGTACTTC.

This clonotype was picked up many times. The chain couples TRBV6-2 or TRBV6-3 to TRBJ1-1; D remains unclear. This CDR3 has 18 residues. V lost 5 bases and J 0 bases, leaving 22 bases between the germline ends. Looked up from germline, CDR1 is MNHEY and CDR2 is SVGEGT. The CDR3 is CASSQLTPTRLMNTEAFF. The CDR3 DNA follows: TGTGCCAGCAGTCAACTGACTCCCACACGGTTAATGAACACTGAAGCTTTCTTT.

This rearrangement joins TRBV7-9 to TRBJ2-7, with TRBD2 identical over 12 bases. This CDR3 has 16 residues. Germline CDR1 SEHNR, CDR2 FQNEAQ (reference sequence). V lost 5 bases, J lost 5 bases, and 10 bases stayed unmatched. CDR3 residues: CASSPGTSGPPNEQYV. The CDR3 DNA sequence: TGTGCCAGCAGCCCTGGGACTAGCGGGCCCCCCAACGAGCAGTACGTC.

The sample holds a few counts of this clonotype. The rearrangement joins TRBV6-8 to TRBJ1-1, with D possibly being TRBD1 (6 bases). The CDR3 has 14 residues. From germline, CDR1 is MNHGY and CDR2 SAAAGT. Trimming shortened V by 2 bases and J by 0 bases, and 7 bases separated the two germline ends. CDR3 protein: CASSYGGMNTEAFF. For the CDR3, the DNA is TGTGCCAGCAGTTACGGGGGCATGAACACTGAAGCTTTCTTT.

This clonotype was detected only once. The chain combines TRBV6-6 with TRBJ2-7, with 7 nucleotides matching TRBD2. Germline assignment: CDR1 MNHNY and CDR2 SVGAGI (reference sequence). The V segment lost 7 bases and the J segment 4 bases; nucleotides outside the gene matches: 10. The CDR3 runs to 14 residues. This CDR3 reads CASKIGTTSYEQYV. In DNA, the CDR3 is TGTGCCAGCAAGATCGGGACTACATCTTACGAGCAGTACGTC.

The chain joins TRBV7-2 to TRBJ1-2; 9 positions match TRBD1. This CDR3 has 13 residues. Germline V gene lookup returns CDR1 SGHTA and CDR2 FQGNSA. Unmatched junction bases numbered 3, after V lost 8 bases and J lost 2 bases. The CDR3 coding sequence is TGTGCCAGCGCGGGGACAGGGAACTATGGCTACACCTTC. Translated, it gives CASAGTGNYGYTF.

The CDR3 is CSVTGNTEAFF. Written as DNA, the CDR3 is TGCAGCGTTACAGGGAACACTGAAGCTTTCTTT. The chain is built from TRBV29-1 and TRBJ1-1; tentative D call: TRBD1 (5 bases). The CDR3 contains 11 residues. Germline V gene lookup returns CDR1 SQVTM and CDR2 ANQGSEA. V was pared by 5 bases and J by 1 base, with 5 bases between.